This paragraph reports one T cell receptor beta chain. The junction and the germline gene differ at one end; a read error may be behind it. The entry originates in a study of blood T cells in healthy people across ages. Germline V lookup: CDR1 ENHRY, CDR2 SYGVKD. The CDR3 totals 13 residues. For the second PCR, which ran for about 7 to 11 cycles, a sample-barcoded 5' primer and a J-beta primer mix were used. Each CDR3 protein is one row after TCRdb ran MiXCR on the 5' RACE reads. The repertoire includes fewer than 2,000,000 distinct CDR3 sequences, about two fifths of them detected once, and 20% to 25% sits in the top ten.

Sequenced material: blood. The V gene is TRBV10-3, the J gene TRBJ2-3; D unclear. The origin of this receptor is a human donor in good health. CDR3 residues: CAVRQDFTDTQYF. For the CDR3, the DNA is TGTGCCGTCAGGCAAGACTTCACAGATACGCAGTATTTT.